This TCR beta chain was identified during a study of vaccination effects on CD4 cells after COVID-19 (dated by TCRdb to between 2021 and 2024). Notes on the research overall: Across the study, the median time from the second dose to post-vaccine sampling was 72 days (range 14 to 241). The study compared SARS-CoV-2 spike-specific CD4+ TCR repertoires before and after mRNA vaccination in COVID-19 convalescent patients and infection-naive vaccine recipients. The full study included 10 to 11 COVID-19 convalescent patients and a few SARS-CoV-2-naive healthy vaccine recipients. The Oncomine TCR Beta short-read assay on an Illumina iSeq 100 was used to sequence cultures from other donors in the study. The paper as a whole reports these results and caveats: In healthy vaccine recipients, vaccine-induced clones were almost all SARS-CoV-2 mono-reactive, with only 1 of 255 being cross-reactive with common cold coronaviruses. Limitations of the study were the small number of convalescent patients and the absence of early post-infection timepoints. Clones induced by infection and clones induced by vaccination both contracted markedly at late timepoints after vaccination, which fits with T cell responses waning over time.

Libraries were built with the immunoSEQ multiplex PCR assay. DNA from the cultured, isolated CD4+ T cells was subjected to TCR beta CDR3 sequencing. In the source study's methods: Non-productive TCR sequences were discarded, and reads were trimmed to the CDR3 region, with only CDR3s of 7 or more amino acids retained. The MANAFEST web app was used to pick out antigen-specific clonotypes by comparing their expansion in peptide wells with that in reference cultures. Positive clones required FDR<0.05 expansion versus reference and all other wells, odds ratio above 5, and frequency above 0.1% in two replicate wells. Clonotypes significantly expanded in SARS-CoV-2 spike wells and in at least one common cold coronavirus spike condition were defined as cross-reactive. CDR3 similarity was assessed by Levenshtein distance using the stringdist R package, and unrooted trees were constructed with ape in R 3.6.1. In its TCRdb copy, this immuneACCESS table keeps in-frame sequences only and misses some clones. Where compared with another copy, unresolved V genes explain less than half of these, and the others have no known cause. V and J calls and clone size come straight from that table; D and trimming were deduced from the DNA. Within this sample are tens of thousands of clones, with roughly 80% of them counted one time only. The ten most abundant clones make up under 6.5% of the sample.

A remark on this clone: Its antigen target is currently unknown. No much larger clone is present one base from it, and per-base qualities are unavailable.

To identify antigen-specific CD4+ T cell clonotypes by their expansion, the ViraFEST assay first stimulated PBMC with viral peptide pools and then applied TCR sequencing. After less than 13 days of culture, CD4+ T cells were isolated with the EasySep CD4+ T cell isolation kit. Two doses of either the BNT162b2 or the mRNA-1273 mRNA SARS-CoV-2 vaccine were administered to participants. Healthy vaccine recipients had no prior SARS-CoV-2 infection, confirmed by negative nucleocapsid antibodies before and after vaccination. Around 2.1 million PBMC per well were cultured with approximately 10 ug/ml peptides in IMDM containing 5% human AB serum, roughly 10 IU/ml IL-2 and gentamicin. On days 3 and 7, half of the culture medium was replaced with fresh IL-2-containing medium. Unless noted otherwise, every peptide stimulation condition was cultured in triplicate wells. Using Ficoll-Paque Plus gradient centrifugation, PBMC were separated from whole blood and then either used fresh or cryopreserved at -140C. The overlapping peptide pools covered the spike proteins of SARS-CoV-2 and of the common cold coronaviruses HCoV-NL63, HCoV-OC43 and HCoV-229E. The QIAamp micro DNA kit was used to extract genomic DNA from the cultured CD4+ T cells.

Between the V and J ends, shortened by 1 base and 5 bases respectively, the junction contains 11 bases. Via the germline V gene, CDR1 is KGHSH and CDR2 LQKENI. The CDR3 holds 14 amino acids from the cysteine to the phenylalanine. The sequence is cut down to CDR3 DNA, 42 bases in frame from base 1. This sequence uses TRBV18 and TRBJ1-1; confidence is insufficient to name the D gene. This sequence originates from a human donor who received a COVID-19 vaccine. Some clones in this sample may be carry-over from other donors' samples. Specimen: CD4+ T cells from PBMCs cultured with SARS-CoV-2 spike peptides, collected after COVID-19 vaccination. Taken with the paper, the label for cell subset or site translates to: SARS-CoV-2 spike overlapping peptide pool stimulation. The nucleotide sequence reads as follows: TGTGCCAGCTCACCACTCTGGGATGGGACTGAAGCTTTCTTT. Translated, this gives CASSPLWDGTEAFF.